Listed here are 21 T cell receptor beta chains from one sample, sequenced in a study of blood T cells in healthy people across ages. A second PCR of about 6 to 11 cycles used a sample-barcoded 5' primer and a J-beta primer mix. TCRdb analysed the 5' RACE reads with MiXCR anew, one entry per CDR3 protein. This sample has roughly 680,000 distinct CDR3 sequences, with about 51% found just once. Sequencing input: blood. These receptor sequences come from a woman of 80 years or more in good health.

This clonotype appeared many times. The chain links TRBV29-1 to TRBJ2-6; possibly TRBD2 for D (5 bases). The CDR3 length is 15 residues. V gave up 0 bases and J gave up 2 bases, with 8 bases separating them. Per the germline V gene, CDR1 is SQVTM and CDR2 is ANQGSEA. The CDR3 sequence is CSVEDRDTGANVLTF. The CDR3 DNA reads TGCAGCGTTGAAGATCGGGATACTGGGGCCAACGTCCTGACTTTC.

V usage is TRBV5-5 and J usage is TRBJ2-1, with a weak D call TRBD1 (5 bases). V lost 5 bases to trimming and J lost 3 bases, with 9 bases between them. The CDR3 length is 13 residues. CDR1 is SGHKS, CDR2 YYEKEE, per germline (reference sequence). The CDR3 DNA sequence: TGTGCCAGCAGAGTGCAGGGCTACAATGAGCAGTTCTTC. The encoded protein is CASRVQGYNEQFF. The full variable domain, completed using reference TRBV5-5 and TRBJ2-1, is DAGVTQSPTHLIKTRGQQVTLRCSPISGHKSVSWYQQVLGQGPQFIFQYYEKEERGRGNFPDRFSARQFPNYSSELNVNALLLGDSALYLCASRVQGYNEQFFGPGTRLTVL.

The chain is built from TRBV7-2 and TRBJ2-3; D possibly uses TRBD1 or TRBD2 (5 bases each). The CDR3 totals 12 residues. V was shortened by 4 bases and J by 5 bases, with 7 bases between the two germline ends. The germline V gene encodes CDR1 SGHTA and CDR2 FQGNSA. The CDR3 DNA reads TGTGCCAGCAGCTGGGGGTTAGATACGCAGTATTTT. It is translated as CASSWGLDTQYF.

This clonotype was observed a handful of times. A much more abundant neighbour one base away suggests this may be a read error. V is TRBV25-1 and J is TRBJ2-4; D remains ambiguous. V was trimmed by 4 bases and J by 3 bases, leaving 16 bases between them. Per germline, CDR1 MGHDK and CDR2 SYGVNS. This CDR3 is 16 amino acids long. The CDR3 DNA reads as TGTGCCAGCAGTGTTGGGAACTGCTGGGGCAAAAACATTCAGTACTTC. Residues: CASSVGNCWGKNIQYF.

The J gene is TRBJ1-6, the V gene TRBV6-6, with D unclear. Trimming took 8 bases from V and 7 from J, leaving 9 bases between them. Germline CDR1 and CDR2: MNHNY and SVGAGI (reference sequence). There are 12 residues in the CDR3. CDR3 bases: TGTGCCAGCTTCCGGGAGAATTCACCCCTCCACTTT. Its protein is CASFRENSPLHF.

Only a few counts were recorded for this clonotype. This clone may be a read error of a much larger clone one base away. The chain combines TRBV28 with TRBJ2-7; a weak D match, TRBD2 (6 bases). Trimming shortened V by 5 bases and J by 4 bases, and 15 bases separated the two germline ends. This CDR3 is 14 amino acids long. Germline V gene lookup returns CDR1 MDHEN and CDR2 SYDVKM. CDR3 coding DNA: TGTGCCAGCAGTGCTCGGGAGTGGGGTTACGAGCAGTACTTC. Its translation: CASSAREWGYEQYF.

V is TRBV3-1 and J is TRBJ1-2; 8 nucleotides agree with TRBD1. J was trimmed by 0 bases and V by 4 bases; bases with no gene match: 10. The V gene's germline CDR1 is LGHDT and CDR2 YNNKEL (reference sequence). The CDR3 consists of 17 residues. CDR3 loop: CASSRRQGRMANYGYTF. The CDR3, as DNA: TGTGCCAGCAGCCGCAGACAGGGGAGGATGGCTAACTATGGCTACACCTTC.

Turning to this clonotype: A much larger clone sits a single nucleotide away, making a read error possible. This chain links TRBV6-2 or TRBV6-3 with TRBJ2-7; D is unclear. CDR3 length equals 11 residues. Trimming took off 5 bases at V and 3 bases at J, with 5 bases between the two ends. Germline CDR1 reads MNHEY; CDR2 reads SVGEGT. CDR3 residues: CASSVFYEQYF. The DNA for the CDR3 is TGTGCCAGCAGTGTATTCTACGAGCAGTACTTC.

This clonotype came up many times. The chain employs TRBV7-3 and TRBJ2-3; no clear D. Germline CDR1 and CDR2: SGHTA and FQGTGA. The V and J ends lost 0 bases and 1 base respectively, with 11 bases between them. This CDR3 is built from 16 residues. This CDR3 reads CASSLTAQSGTDTQYF. Here the CDR3 DNA reads TGTGCCAGCAGCTTAACGGCCCAGTCAGGCACAGATACGCAGTATTTT.

The rearrangement links TRBV20-1 to TRBJ1-2, with 10 bases lining up with TRBD1. CDR3 length: 14 residues. Germline CDR1 is DFQATT and CDR2 is SNEGSKA (reference sequence). The J segment lost 4 bases and the V segment lost 6 bases, leaving 8 bases of the junction unmatched. CDR3 sequence reads: CSAPWDRGAYGYTF. Written as DNA, the CDR3 is TGCAGTGCGCCTTGGGACAGGGGTGCCTATGGCTACACCTTC.

In this sample, this clonotype turned up many times. The V call is TRBV5-6, the J call TRBJ2-3; D not certain. The V gene lost 3 bases and the J gene lost 6 bases, with 8 bases spanning the gap. Per germline, CDR1 SGHDT and CDR2 YYEEEE. The CDR3 extends over 12 amino acids. CDR3 coding DNA: TGTGCCAGCAGCTCGACCGACGATACGCAGTATTTT. It translates to CASSSTDDTQYF.

The J gene is TRBJ2-7, the V gene TRBV4-1, with D perhaps TRBD1 or TRBD2 (7 bases each). The CDR3 sequence is 14 residues long. Per the germline V gene, CDR1 is MGHRA and CDR2 is YSYEKL. The ends were cut back, 3 bases at V and 3 bases at J, with 12 bases in the middle. The CDR3 bases are TGCGCCAGCAGCCATCAGGGGGGGGACTACGAGCAGTACTTC. Translating it yields CASSHQGGDYEQYF.

V usage is TRBV4-2 and J usage is TRBJ2-5, with TRBD2 identical over 11 bases. Germline V lookup: CDR1 LGHNA, CDR2 YNFKEQ. CDR3 length: 16 residues. Losses at the gene ends were 0 bases for V and 2 bases for J; bases not matched to a gene: 2. CDR3 in amino acids: CASSQDGTSGQETQYF. DNA of the CDR3: TGTGCCAGCAGCCAAGATGGGACTAGCGGACAAGAGACCCAGTACTTC.

This clonotype has only a few counts. J is TRBJ1-5 and V is TRBV2; the D is unclear. Trimming left V 4 bases short and J 0 bases short, with 7 bases between. This CDR3 has 14 amino acids. In germline, CDR1 is SNHLY, CDR2 FYNNEI. This CDR3 is CASSGLVSNQPQHF. In DNA form, the CDR3 reads TGTGCCAGCAGTGGCTTAGTTAGCAATCAGCCCCAGCATTTT.

This clonotype was observed a few times. The chain recombines TRBV29-1 with TRBJ2-2; weak D call: TRBD2 (6 bases). Trimming cost V 7 bases and J 0 bases, with 9 bases left between them. The germline gives CDR1 SQVTM, CDR2 ANQGSEA. This CDR3 contains 13 residues. CDR3 residues: CSAQRANTGELFF. CDR3 nucleotides: TGCAGCGCGCAGCGGGCGAACACCGGGGAGCTGTTTTTT.

The V and J genes are TRBV25-1 and TRBJ1-2; 7 bases match TRBD1. The germline CDR1 and CDR2 sequences are MGHDK and SYGVNS. The CDR3 covers 12 residues. The V segment lost 3 bases and the J segment 7 bases; nucleotides outside the gene matches: 2. The CDR3 region has the DNA TGTGCCAGCAGTGAGTACAGGGGTGGCTACACCTTC. Its protein product is CASSEYRGGYTF.

The CDR3 nucleotides read TGCGCCAGCAGCGTCGGGACTAGCGGTAAAGGGGAGACCCAGTACTTC. It yields the protein CASSVGTSGKGETQYF. The chain carries TRBV5-1 and TRBJ2-5, with 11 nucleotides matching TRBD2. In germline, CDR1 is SGHRS, CDR2 YFSETQ. The CDR3 has 16 amino acids. With 4 bases clipped from V and 5 bases from J, the junction kept 10 bases outside the gene matches.

The CDR3 here is CSAYGQGKITDTQYF. Written as DNA, the CDR3 is TGCAGCGCATATGGACAGGGGAAGATTACAGATACGCAGTATTTT. V is TRBV29-1 and J is TRBJ2-3; 9 bases are a match to TRBD1. The germline CDR1 and CDR2 sequences are SQVTM and ANQGSEA. J was trimmed by 3 bases and V by 7 bases; bases with no gene match: 11. The CDR3 is made up of 15 amino acids.

This clonotype was recorded many times. The chain carries TRBV5-1 and TRBJ2-5; 10 nucleotides align to TRBD1. CDR1 and CDR2 (germline): SGHRS, YFSETQ. Germline trimming cut 5 bases from V and 5 bases from J; bases unmatched to any gene: 9. The CDR3 totals 15 residues. This CDR3 is CASSSGTGVWETQYF. The CDR3 coding sequence is TGCGCCAGCAGTTCCGGGACAGGGGTTTGGGAGACCCAGTACTTC.

The chain joins TRBV20-1 to TRBJ2-1; possibly TRBD1 for D (5 bases). This CDR3 region has 10 residues. Germline V gives CDR1 DFQATT, CDR2 SNEGSKA (reference sequence). The CDR3, as DNA: TGCACTACAAGGGGCAATGAGCAGTTCTTC. Amino acids: CTTRGNEQFF.

V gene TRBV15 combines with J gene TRBJ2-3; 14 positions match TRBD2. CDR3 length: 17 residues. After removal of 4 bases from V and 6 bases from J, the junction contained 9 bases not matched to a gene. Germline V lookup: CDR1 LNHNV, CDR2 YYDKDF (reference sequence). CDR3 region: CATSKLGLAGEGDTQYF. DNA for the CDR3: TGTGCCACCAGCAAACTGGGACTAGCGGGGGAGGGGGATACGCAGTATTTT.